The rows below give T cell receptor beta chains drawn from one sample of a study of blood T cell repertoires in COVID-19. Produced via immunoSEQ multiplex PCR; TCRdb's table is partial and in-frame only. Among some 400,000 clones, around 90% were seen once, and the ten largest hold about 2.9%. Material for sequencing was peripheral blood. The source is a human donor in a cohort sampled during active COVID-19. Each CDR3 is given with its conserved first and last residue. Fields, in order: D gene, J gene, V gene, clone size, CDR3 protein, CDR3 DNA. A D gene is named only where the DNA matches it firmly. The size entry is marked missing in some rows and otherwise reads once, few, many or a size class.

- TRBJ2-1 TRBV25-1 - CASSEYREDEQFF TGTGCCAGCAGTGAGTACAGGGAAGATGAGCAGTTCTTC
TRBD2 TRBJ2-5 TRBV15 few CATSRTHPGLAGRETQYF TGTGCCACCAGCAGAACCCACCCGGGACTAGCGGGAAGAGAGACCCAGTACTTC
TRBD1 TRBJ1-4 TRBV7-8 once CASSLVTGGAEKLFF TGTGCCAGCAGCTTAGTGACAGGGGGCGCGGAAAAACTGTTTTTT
TRBD2 TRBJ2-7 TRBV28 - CASSFGGLAGTYEQYF TGTGCCAGCAGTTTCGGAGGGCTAGCGGGCACCTACGAGCAGTACTTC
- TRBJ1-6 TRBV27 - CASSWVGGNSPLHF TGTGCCAGCAGTTGGGTGGGGGGGAATTCACCCCTCCACTTT
- TRBJ1-2 TRBV9 - CASSPRDTANYGYTF TGTGCCAGCAGCCCCCGCGATACAGCTAACTATGGCTACACCTTC
- TRBJ1-4 TRBV4-2 - CASSQDPARAWEKLFF TGTGCCAGCAGCCAAGATCCGGCCAGGGCATGGGAAAAACTGTTTTTT
- TRBJ2-7 TRBV6-5 once CASRKLGQLYEQYF TGTGCCAGCAGGAAACTTGGACAGCTCTACGAGCAGTACTTC
- TRBJ2-1 TRBV7-9 - CASSAGDKTEQFF TGTGCCAGCAGCGCGGGGGACAAAACGGAGCAGTTCTTC
- TRBJ2-3 TRBV24-1 few CATSDVRLQYGDTQYF TGTGCCACCAGTGACGTGAGGTTGCAATACGGGGATACGCAGTATTTT
- TRBJ2-1 TRBV6-6 - CASSPGSESEQFF TGTGCCAGCAGCCCCGGTTCGGAGAGTGAGCAGTTCTTC
- TRBJ1-1 TRBV27 - CASSFGANTEAFF TGTGCCAGCAGTTTTGGGGCAAACACTGAAGCTTTCTTT
TRBD2 TRBJ2-7 TRBV3-1/TRBV3-2 once CASSSSGGATSEQYF TGTGCCAGCAGCTCTAGCGGGGGGGCCACGAGCGAGCAGTACTTC
TRBD1 TRBJ1-3 TRBV5-1 - CASSSGTGDTIYF TGCGCCAGCAGTTCCGGGACAGGAGACACCATATATTTT
TRBD2 TRBJ2-1 TRBV19 - CASSSSGGLYNEQFF TGTGCCAGTAGTTCCAGCGGGGGGCTATACAATGAGCAGTTCTTC
- TRBJ2-2 TRBV7-3 few CASSSTRGLVTGELFF TGTGCCAGCAGCTCAACGAGGGGGTTGGTCACCGGGGAGCTGTTTTTT
- TRBJ2-5 TRBV11-2 once CASSFRHFQETQYF TGTGCCAGCAGCTTCCGACATTTCCAAGAGACCCAGTACTTC
- TRBJ2-5 TRBV7-9 once CASSLVAPRETQYF TGTGCCAGCAGCTTAGTGGCCCCCCGAGAGACCCAGTACTTC
- TRBJ2-3 TRBV12-3/TRBV12-4 few CASSLVQSDTQYF TGTGCCAGCAGTTTGGTCCAGTCAGATACGCAGTATTTT
- TRBJ2-2 TRBV6-4 many CASSDRGNTGELFF TGTGCCAGCAGTGACCGGGGGAACACCGGGGAGCTGTTTTTT
TRBD2 TRBJ2-2 TRBV30 few CAWTVLAGTGELFF TGTGCCTGGACGGTCCTAGCGGGCACCGGGGAGCTGTTTTTT
- TRBJ2-5 TRBV18 - CASSPPLLADRETQYF TGTGCCAGCTCACCACCGTTACTAGCGGACAGGGAGACCCAGTACTTC
- TRBJ1-4 TRBV6-5 - CASSYRGYEKLFF TGTGCCAGCAGTTACAGGGGATATGAAAAACTGTTTTTT
- TRBJ2-3 TRBV4-2 - CASSQDVTQYF TGTGCCAGCAGCCAAGACGTTACGCAGTATTTT
TRBD1 TRBJ1-4 TRBV29-1 once CSVGLQGSGEKLFF TGCAGCGTTGGGTTACAGGGGAGCGGTGAAAAACTGTTTTTT
TRBD1 TRBJ1-1 TRBV14 - CASSPLTGGTEAFF TGTGCCAGCAGCCCATTGACAGGGGGCACTGAAGCTTTCTTT
- TRBJ2-1 TRBV11-2 - CASSLSWAVYNEQFF TGTGCCAGCAGCTTATCTTGGGCAGTTTACAATGAGCAGTTCTTC
TRBD2 TRBJ2-7 TRBV2 few CASSYTGTSGVWQYF TGTGCCAGCAGCTATACCGGGACTAGCGGGGTTTGGCAGTACTTC